This T cell receptor (beta chain) comes out of a study of response to subunit inactivated influenza vaccine. Study observations and caveats: Each seasonal influenza vaccination, the authors suggested, recruits few new T cells.

Points on this clonotype: Its target is not known.

From the RT-PCR reads, TCRdb called clonotypes with MiXCR, one entry per CDR3 protein. The top ten hold 7.6% of the sample, which has roughly 650,000 distinct CDR3 sequences, 11% to 15% seen once. CDR1 is MNHNS, CDR2 SASEGT, per germline. Trimming removed 6 bases from V and 1 base from J, with 11 bases in between. CDR3 size: 14 residues. This TCR was recovered from a man aged 50-59 years who received an inactivated influenza vaccine. Sequencing was performed on PBMCs from blood, taken 14 days before vaccination. V gene TRBV6-1 combines with J gene TRBJ2-3; a weak D match, TRBD2 (6 bases). This CDR3 reads CASRVTSRTDTQYF. The CDR3 coding sequence is TGTGCCAGCAGGGTAACTAGCCGCACAGATACGCAGTATTTT.